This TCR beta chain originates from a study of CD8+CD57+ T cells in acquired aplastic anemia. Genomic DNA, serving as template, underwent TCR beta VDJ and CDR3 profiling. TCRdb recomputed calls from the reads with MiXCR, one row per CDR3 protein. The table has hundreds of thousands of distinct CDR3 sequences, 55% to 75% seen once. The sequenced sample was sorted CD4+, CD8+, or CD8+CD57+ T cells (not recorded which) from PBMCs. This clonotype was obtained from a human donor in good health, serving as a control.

CDR3 sequence reads: CASSRQGGDTGELFF. In DNA form, the CDR3 reads TGTGCCAGCAGCCGGCAGGGTGGAGACACCGGGGAGCTGTTTTTT. The gene calls are TRBV5-8 and TRBJ2-2; tentatively, D is TRBD1 (5 bases). V lost 4 bases and J 3 bases, leaving 13 bases between the germline ends. In germline, CDR1 is SGHTS, CDR2 YDEGEE. This CDR3 is 15 amino acids long.